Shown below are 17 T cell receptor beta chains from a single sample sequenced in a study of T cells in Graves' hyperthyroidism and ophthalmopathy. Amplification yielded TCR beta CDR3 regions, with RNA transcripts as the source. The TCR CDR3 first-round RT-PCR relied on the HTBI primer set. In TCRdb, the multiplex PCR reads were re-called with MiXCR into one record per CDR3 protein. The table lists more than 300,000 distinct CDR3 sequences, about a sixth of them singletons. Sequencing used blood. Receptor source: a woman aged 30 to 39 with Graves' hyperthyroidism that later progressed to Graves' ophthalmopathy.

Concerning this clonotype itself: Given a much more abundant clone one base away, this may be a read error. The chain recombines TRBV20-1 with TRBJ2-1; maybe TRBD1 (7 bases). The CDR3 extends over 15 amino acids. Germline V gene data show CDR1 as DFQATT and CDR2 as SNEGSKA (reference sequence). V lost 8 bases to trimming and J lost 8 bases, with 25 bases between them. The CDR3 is CSFSPRGLREDEQFF. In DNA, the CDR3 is TGCAGTTTTTCTCCTAGGGGGCTTAGGGAGGATGAGCAGTTCTTC.

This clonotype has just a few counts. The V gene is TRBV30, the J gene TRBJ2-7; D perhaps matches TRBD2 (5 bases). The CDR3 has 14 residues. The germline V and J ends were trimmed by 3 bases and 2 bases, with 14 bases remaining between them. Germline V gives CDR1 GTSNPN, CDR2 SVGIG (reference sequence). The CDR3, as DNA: TGTGCCTGGAGGCCGCCCGGGGATGCCTACGAGCAGTACTTC. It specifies CAWRPPGDAYEQYF.

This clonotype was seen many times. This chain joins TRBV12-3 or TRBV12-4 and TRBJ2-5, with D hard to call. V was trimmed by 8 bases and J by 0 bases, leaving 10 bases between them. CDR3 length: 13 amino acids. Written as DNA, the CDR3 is TGTGCCAGCCGCGAAAGCAACCAAGAGACCCAGTACTTC. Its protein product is CASRESNQETQYF.

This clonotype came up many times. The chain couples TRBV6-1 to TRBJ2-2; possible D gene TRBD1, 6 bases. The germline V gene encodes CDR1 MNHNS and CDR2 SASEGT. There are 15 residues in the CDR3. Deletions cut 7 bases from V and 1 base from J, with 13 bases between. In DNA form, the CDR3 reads TGTGCCAGCACCCGGACAGCCCTGAACACCGGGGAGCTGTTTTTT. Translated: CASTRTALNTGELFF.

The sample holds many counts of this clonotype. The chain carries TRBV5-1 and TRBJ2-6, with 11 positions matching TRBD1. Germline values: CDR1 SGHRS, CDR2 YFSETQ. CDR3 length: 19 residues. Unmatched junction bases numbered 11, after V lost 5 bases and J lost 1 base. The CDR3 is CASSWTGTGGRSGANVLTF. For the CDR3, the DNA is TGCGCCAGCAGTTGGACCGGGACAGGGGGTCGTTCTGGGGCCAACGTCCTGACTTTC. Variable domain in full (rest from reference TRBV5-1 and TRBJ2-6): KAGVTQTPRYLIKTRGQQVTLSCSPISGHRSVSWYQQTPGQGLQFLFEYFSETQRNKGNFPGRFSGRQFSNSRSEMNVSTLELGDSALYLCASSWTGTGGRSGANVLTFGAGSRLTVL.

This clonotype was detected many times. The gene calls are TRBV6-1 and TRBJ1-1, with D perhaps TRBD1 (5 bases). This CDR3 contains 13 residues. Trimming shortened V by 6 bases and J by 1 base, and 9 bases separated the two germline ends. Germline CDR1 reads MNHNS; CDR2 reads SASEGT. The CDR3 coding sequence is TGTGCCAGCAGACTAGGACAGAACACTGAAGCTTTCTTT. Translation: CASRLGQNTEAFF.

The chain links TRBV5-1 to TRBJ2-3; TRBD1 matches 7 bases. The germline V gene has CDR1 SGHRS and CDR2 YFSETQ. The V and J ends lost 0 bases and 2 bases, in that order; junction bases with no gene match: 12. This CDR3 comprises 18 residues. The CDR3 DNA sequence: TGCGCCAGCAGCTTGGCCAGGGACAGCCGAGCCTACACAGATACGCAGTATTTT. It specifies CASSLARDSRAYTDTQYF. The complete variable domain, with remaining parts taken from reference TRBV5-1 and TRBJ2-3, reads KAGVTQTPRYLIKTRGQQVTLSCSPISGHRSVSWYQQTPGQGLQFLFEYFSETQRNKGNFPGRFSGRQFSNSRSEMNVSTLELGDSALYLCASSLARDSRAYTDTQYFGPGTRLTVL.

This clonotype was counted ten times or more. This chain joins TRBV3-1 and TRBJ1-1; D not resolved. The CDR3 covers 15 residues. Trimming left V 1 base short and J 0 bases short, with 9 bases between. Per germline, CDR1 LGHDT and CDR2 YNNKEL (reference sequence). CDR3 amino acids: CASSQGRIMNTEAFF. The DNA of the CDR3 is TGTGCCAGCAGCCAAGGACGGATTATGAACACTGAAGCTTTCTTT.

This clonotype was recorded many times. This CDR3 is CASSPGGGRATYNEQFF. CDR3 nucleotides: TGTGCCAGCAGCCCAGGGGGAGGCAGGGCGACCTACAATGAGCAGTTCTTC. The rearrangement links TRBV3-1 to TRBJ2-1, with D possibly being TRBD1 (7 bases). Trimming cost V 4 bases and J 2 bases, with 18 bases left between them. CDR1 and CDR2 from the germline V gene are LGHDT and YNNKEL (reference sequence). The CDR3 is 17 amino acids.

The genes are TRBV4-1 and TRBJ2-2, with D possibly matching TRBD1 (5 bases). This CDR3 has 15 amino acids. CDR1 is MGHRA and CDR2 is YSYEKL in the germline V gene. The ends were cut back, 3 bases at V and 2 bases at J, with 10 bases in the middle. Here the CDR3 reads CASSQLQGNTGELFF. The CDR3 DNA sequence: TGCGCCAGCAGCCAGCTTCAGGGTAACACCGGGGAGCTGTTTTTT.

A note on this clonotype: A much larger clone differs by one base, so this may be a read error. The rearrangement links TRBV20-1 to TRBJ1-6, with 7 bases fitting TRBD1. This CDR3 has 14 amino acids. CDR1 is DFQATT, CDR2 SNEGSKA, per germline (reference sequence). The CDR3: CNALRGVFHSPLHF. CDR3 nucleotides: TGCAATGCTCTCAGGGGGGTGTTCCATTCACCCCTCCACTTT.

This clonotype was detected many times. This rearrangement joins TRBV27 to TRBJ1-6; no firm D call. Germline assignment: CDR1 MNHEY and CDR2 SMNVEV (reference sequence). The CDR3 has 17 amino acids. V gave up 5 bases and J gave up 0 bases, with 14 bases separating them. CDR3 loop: CASSPDGRSSYNSPLHF. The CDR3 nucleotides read TGTGCCAGCAGTCCGGACGGCCGGAGCTCCTATAATTCACCCCTCCACTTT.

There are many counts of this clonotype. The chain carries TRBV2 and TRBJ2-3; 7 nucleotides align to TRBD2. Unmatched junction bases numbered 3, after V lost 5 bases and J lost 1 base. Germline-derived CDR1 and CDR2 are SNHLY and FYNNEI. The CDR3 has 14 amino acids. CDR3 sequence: CASSRLAGTDTQYF. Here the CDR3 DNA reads TGTGCCAGCAGTAGGCTAGCGGGCACAGATACGCAGTATTTT.

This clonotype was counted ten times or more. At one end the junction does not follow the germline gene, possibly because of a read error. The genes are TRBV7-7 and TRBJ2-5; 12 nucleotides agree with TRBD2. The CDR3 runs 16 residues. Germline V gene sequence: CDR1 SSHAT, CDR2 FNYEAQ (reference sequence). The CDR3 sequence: CASSPRTSGNQETQYF. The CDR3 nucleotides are TGTGCTAGCAGCCCACGGACTAGCGGGAACCAAGAGACCCAGTACTTC. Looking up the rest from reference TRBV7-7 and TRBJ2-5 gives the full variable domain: GAGVSQSPRYKVTKRGQDVTLRCDPISSHATLYWYQQALGQGPEFLTYFNYEAQPDKSGLPSDRFSAERPEGSISTLTIQRTEQRDSAMYRCASSPRTSGNQETQYFGPGTRLLVL.

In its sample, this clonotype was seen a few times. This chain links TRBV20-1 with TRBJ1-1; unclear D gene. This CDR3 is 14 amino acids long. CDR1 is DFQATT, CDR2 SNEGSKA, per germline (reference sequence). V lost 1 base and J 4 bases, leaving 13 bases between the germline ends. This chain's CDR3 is CSARAADPGTEAFF. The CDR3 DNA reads TGCAGTGCTAGAGCAGCGGATCCGGGCACTGAAGCTTTCTTT.

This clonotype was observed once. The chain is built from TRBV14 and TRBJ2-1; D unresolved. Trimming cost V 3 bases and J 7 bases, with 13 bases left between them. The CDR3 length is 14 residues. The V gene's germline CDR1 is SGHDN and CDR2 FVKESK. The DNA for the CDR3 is TGTGCCAGCAGCCAGGTTATGAGCAGTAATGAGCAGTTCTTC. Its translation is CASSQVMSSNEQFF.

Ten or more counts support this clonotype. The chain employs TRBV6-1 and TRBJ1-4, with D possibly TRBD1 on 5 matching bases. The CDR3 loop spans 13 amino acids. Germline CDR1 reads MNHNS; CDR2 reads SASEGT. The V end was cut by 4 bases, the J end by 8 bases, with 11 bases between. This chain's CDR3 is CASSGTKGEKLFF. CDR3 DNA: TGTGCCAGCAGTGGAACCAAGGGGGAAAAACTGTTTTTT.